This T cell receptor (beta chain) was sequenced for a study of blood T cell repertoires in COVID-19. Background on the study: Samples taken during acute and convalescent COVID-19 were collected in the United States, Italy and Spain. PBMCs, B-cell-depleted T cells, or T cells provided the cDNA or gDNA that made up the material.

There are 13 residues in the CDR3. In germline, CDR1 is MNHNS, CDR2 SASEGT. Between the trimmed V and J ends, which lost 3 bases and 4 bases, there was a span of 9 bases. As processed by the authors: Amplification with reference gene primers provided the estimates of nucleated cell counts. Assay used: immunoSEQ multiplex PCR; TCRdb lists only in-frame clones, some missing. V and J calls and clone size are copied from that table; D and trimming were computed from the DNA. The table has about 220,000 clones, around 80% seen once; the top ten hold around 5%. What was sequenced was peripheral blood. The genes are TRBV6-1 and TRBJ1-2; no reliable D call. This receptor was obtained from a human donor in a cohort sampled during active COVID-19. CDR3 sequence: CASSDRRPYGYTF. The DNA of the CDR3 is TGTGCCAGCAGTGACAGGCGCCCCTATGGCTACACCTTC.